Shown below are 26 T cell receptor beta chains from a single sample sequenced in a study of human T cells and chemical hapten exposure. A single record per CDR3 protein comes from TCRdb applying MiXCR to the RACE reads. Of more than 250,000 distinct CDR3 sequences in the sample, approximately 8.4% were seen once. Time point specified: pre-sensitization, week 0. Sample treatment: therapeutic diphenylcyclopropenone sensitization with weekly scalp DPC. The source material was whole blood, sampled in connection with sensitization to the hapten diphenylcyclopropenone (DPC). The receptors were sampled from a woman aged 40-49 years with alopecia areata. Some clones in this sample may be carry-over from other donors' samples.

This clonotype was recorded a few times. The chain uses TRBV10-3 and TRBJ2-3; D is uncertain. Between the trimmed V and J ends, which lost 4 bases and 0 bases, there was a span of 11 bases. This CDR3 region has 15 residues. Germline assignment: CDR1 ENHRY and CDR2 SYGVKD. The CDR3 here is CAISGVLSSTDTQYF. As DNA, the CDR3 is TGTGCCATCAGTGGCGTGTTGTCTAGCACAGATACGCAGTATTTT.

The V gene is TRBV4-1, the J gene TRBJ2-5; 11 nucleotides match TRBD2. CDR1 MGHRA and CDR2 YSYEKL come from the germline V gene. CDR3 length: 15 amino acids. V lost 3 bases to trimming and J lost 1 base; unmatched junction nucleotides: 1. This chain's CDR3 is CASSQTSGIQETQYF. The CDR3 nucleotides are TGCGCCAGCAGCCAGACTAGCGGGATCCAAGAGACCCAGTACTTC.

The J gene is TRBJ2-3, the V gene TRBV7-3, with TRBD2 identical over 7 bases. The ends lost 1 base at V and 4 bases at J; junction bases unmatched: 5. Per germline, CDR1 SGHTA and CDR2 FQGTGA. There are 15 residues in the CDR3. The CDR3 is CASSLRRESADTQYF. The CDR3 DNA sequence: TGTGCCAGCAGCTTAAGGCGGGAGAGCGCAGATACGCAGTATTTT.

This clonotype has more than one count but fewer than ten. V and J are TRBV27 and TRBJ1-6; 9 nucleotides match TRBD1. This CDR3 region has 14 residues. Germline lookup yields CDR1 MNHEY and CDR2 SMNVEV (reference sequence). V shed 8 bases, J shed 7 bases, and the junction held 6 bases outside the gene matches. The CDR3 sequence: CASRPDRGNSPLHF. The CDR3 bases are TGTGCCAGCCGCCCTGACAGGGGGAATTCACCCCTCCACTTT.

This sequence joins TRBV4-1 and TRBJ2-1; D ambiguous. The CDR3 consists of 13 residues. V gave up 4 bases and J gave up 6 bases, with 10 bases separating them. Germline V gene sequence: CDR1 MGHRA, CDR2 YSYEKL. CDR3 protein: CASSLRNGNEQFF. CDR3 sequence (DNA): TGCGCCAGCAGCCTAAGAAACGGCAATGAGCAGTTCTTC.

In this sample, this clonotype turned up a few times. J is TRBJ1-5 and V is TRBV28; 10 bases fit TRBD1. Germline V lookup: CDR1 MDHEN, CDR2 SYDVKM. The CDR3 is made up of 15 amino acids. The V and J ends lost 7 bases and 7 bases, in that order; junction bases with no gene match: 10. The CDR3 coding sequence is TGTGCCAGCATCCCATACCGGGACAGGGGACAGCCCCAGCATTTT. Translated, it gives CASIPYRDRGQPQHF.

This chain connects TRBV7-2 to TRBJ2-1; D possibly corresponds to TRBD2 (6 bases). This CDR3 has 16 amino acids. V was shortened by 5 bases and J by 0 bases, with 14 bases between the two germline ends. Per the germline V gene, CDR1 is SGHTA and CDR2 is FQGNSA. The CDR3 protein is CASSANSGGSYNEQFF. As DNA, the CDR3 is TGTGCCAGCAGCGCTAATAGCGGAGGCTCCTACAATGAGCAGTTCTTC.

The genes are TRBV19 and TRBJ2-1, with 8 bases that match TRBD2. This CDR3 region has 18 residues. V shed 5 bases, J shed 7 bases, and the junction held 19 bases outside the gene matches. Germline V gene data show CDR1 as LNHDA and CDR2 as SQIVND (reference sequence). The CDR3 nucleotides are TGTGCCAGTAGTGTAAAACCCGACAGATCTAGCGGGCGGAATGAGCAGTTCTTC. Its translation: CASSVKPDRSSGRNEQFF.

This clonotype was counted a few times. The gene calls are TRBV4-3 and TRBJ1-3, with 7 bases fitting TRBD1. Per the germline V gene, CDR1 is LGHNA and CDR2 is YSLEER. V shed 4 bases and J 0 bases; nucleotides not matched to a gene: 6. The CDR3 contains 16 residues. The CDR3 is CASSPDRDSSGNTIYF. CDR3 DNA: TGCGCCAGCAGCCCAGACAGGGACAGCTCTGGAAACACCATATATTTT.

The chain combines TRBV12-3 or TRBV12-4 with TRBJ2-1; TRBD2 matches at 11 bases. The V and J ends lost 6 bases and 4 bases, in that order; junction bases with no gene match: 8. The CDR3 has 16 amino acids. The CDR3 region is CASSNSGTSGYNEQFF. Here the CDR3 DNA reads TGTGCCAGCAGCAACTCCGGGACTAGCGGTTACAATGAGCAGTTCTTC.

As regards this clonotype: A much larger clone differs by one base, so this may be a read error. The J gene is TRBJ2-3, the V gene TRBV28; 8 bases are a match to TRBD2. The CDR3 loop spans 15 amino acids. The V gene's germline CDR1 is MDHEN and CDR2 SYDVKM. CDR3 nucleotide sequence: TGTACCAGCAGCCTTCTAGCGGGCGTTTCAGATACGCAGTATTTT. Residues: CTSSLLAGVSDTQYF.

V usage is TRBV29-1 and J usage is TRBJ2-3; D not certain. This CDR3 contains 13 residues. Germline-derived CDR1 and CDR2 are SQVTM and ANQGSEA. Trimming pared 5 bases from V and 2 bases from J, leaving 11 bases between. For the CDR3, the DNA is TGCAGCGTTTCGGCGGCTCCCACAGATACGCAGTATTTT. Translating gives CSVSAAPTDTQYF.

The chain combines TRBV24-1 with TRBJ2-5; D is possibly TRBD1 (5 bases). The CDR3 contains 15 residues. Germline V lookup: CDR1 KGHDR, CDR2 SFDVKD. Trimming removed 4 bases from V and 1 base from J, with 12 bases in between. The CDR3 region has the DNA TGTGCCACCAGTGACGCACGACAGCTCCAAGAGACCCAGTACTTC. This sequence encodes CATSDARQLQETQYF.

This clonotype was found many times. The chain uses TRBV7-9 and TRBJ1-5; D remains ambiguous. V lost 5 bases and J 11 bases, leaving 16 bases between the germline ends. CDR3 length: 13 amino acids. The germline V gene encodes CDR1 SEHNR and CDR2 FQNEAQ (reference sequence). For the CDR3, the DNA is TGTGCCAGCAGCCAAGACTCGGGCACGGCCCAGCATTTT. This codes for CASSQDSGTAQHF.

For the CDR3, the DNA is TGTGCCAGCAGCGGCGGAGGGTTCGACGAGCAGTACTTC. Residues: CASSGGGFDEQYF. The chain links TRBV12-3 or TRBV12-4 to TRBJ2-7, with D perhaps matching TRBD2 (6 bases). Deletions cut 6 bases from V and 5 bases from J, with 14 bases between. CDR3 length: 13 amino acids.

There are a few counts of this clonotype. The chain recombines TRBV20-1 with TRBJ1-1, with 7 positions matching TRBD1. Germline trimming cut 7 bases from V and 2 bases from J; bases unmatched to any gene: 7. The CDR3 has 13 residues. CDR1 and CDR2 from the germline V gene are DFQATT and SNEGSKA (reference sequence). The CDR3 nucleotides are TGCAGTGTGAGAGGACAGGTTAACACTGAAGCTTTCTTT. Protein sequence: CSVRGQVNTEAFF.

This clonotype turned up a few times. The genes are TRBV20-1 and TRBJ1-6; no clear D. V was pared by 2 bases and J by 0 bases, with 5 bases between. Germline V gives CDR1 DFQATT, CDR2 SNEGSKA (reference sequence). This CDR3 region has 14 residues. The CDR3 DNA follows: TGCAGTGCTAGAAGGAGCTCCTATAATTCACCCCTCCACTTT. Its translation: CSARRSSYNSPLHF.

This clonotype was observed a few times. The rearrangement uses TRBV20-1 and TRBJ2-7; D might be TRBD1 (5 bases). The CDR3 is 14 residues long. Germline CDR1 DFQATT, CDR2 SNEGSKA (reference sequence). V lost 3 bases to trimming and J lost 2 bases, with 14 bases between them. The CDR3 nucleotides read TGCAGTGCTAGTTTAAGGGGCACTACCTACGAGCAGTACTTC. It translates to CSASLRGTTYEQYF.

There are many counts of this clonotype. The gene calls are TRBV27 and TRBJ1-6; 9 bases line up with TRBD1. Unmatched junction bases numbered 10, after V lost 6 bases and J lost 10 bases. This CDR3 region has 15 residues. Germline values: CDR1 MNHEY, CDR2 SMNVEV (reference sequence). The CDR3 DNA is TGTGCCAGCAGCCCCTGGACAGGGGTGCGATCACCCCTCCACTTT. Protein sequence: CASSPWTGVRSPLHF.

V is TRBV7-2 and J is TRBJ1-5; tentatively, D is TRBD1 (5 bases). Deletions cut 5 bases from V and 4 bases from J, with 12 bases between. Germline CDR1 and CDR2: SGHTA and FQGNSA. The CDR3 covers 14 residues. The CDR3 DNA reads TGTGCCAGCAGCATACAGGATTCTAATCAGCCCCAGCATTTT. Protein product: CASSIQDSNQPQHF.

V is TRBV18 and J is TRBJ2-5; D not certain. Germline assignment: CDR1 KGHSH and CDR2 LQKENI. Trimming removed 0 bases from V and 1 base from J, with 6 bases in between. This CDR3 spans 14 amino acids. The CDR3 here is CASSPPSLQETQYF. In DNA, the CDR3 is TGTGCCAGCTCACCACCCTCACTCCAAGAGACCCAGTACTTC.

This clonotype was seen only a few times. The chain's CDR3 is CAISVDRTNTGELFF. The DNA of the CDR3 is TGTGCCATCAGCGTAGACAGGACCAACACCGGGGAGCTGTTTTTT. This chain uses TRBV10-3 with TRBJ2-2, with D possibly being TRBD1 (6 bases). Germline V CDR1 and CDR2: ENHRY, SYGVKD. V lost 6 bases and J lost 2, with 13 bases in between. The CDR3 runs to 15 residues.

CDR3 residues: CASTGGYPNTDTQYF. CDR3 in DNA: TGTGCCAGCACTGGAGGTTACCCAAACACAGATACGCAGTATTTT. The chain uses TRBV6-2 or TRBV6-3 and TRBJ2-3; weak D call: TRBD2 (5 bases). Trimming left V 7 bases short and J 2 bases short, with 16 bases between. Looked up from germline, CDR1 is MNHEY and CDR2 is SVGEGT. This CDR3 spans 15 amino acids.

The chain carries TRBV6-2 or TRBV6-3 and TRBJ2-3; 7 nucleotides agree with TRBD2. Germline V gene data show CDR1 as MNHEY and CDR2 as SVGEGT. The CDR3 is 16 amino acids. After removal of 0 bases from V and 4 bases from J, the junction contained 7 bases not matched to a gene. CDR3 nucleotides: TGTGCCAGCAGTTACTCAGCGGGAACTCTCCCAGATACGCAGTATTTT. Translated, it gives CASSYSAGTLPDTQYF.

This sequence joins TRBV9 and TRBJ1-1; D is unresolved. Trimming stripped 0 bases from V and 1 base from J, with 4 bases between. The length of the CDR3 is 13 residues. Germline V gene data show CDR1 as SGDLS and CDR2 as YYNGEE. The CDR3: CASSVGKNTEAFF. Here the CDR3 DNA reads TGTGCCAGCAGCGTAGGTAAGAACACTGAAGCTTTCTTT. The full variable domain, its missing parts supplied by reference TRBV9 and TRBJ1-1, is DSGVTQTPKHLITATGQRVTLRCSPRSGDLSVYWYQQSLDQGLQFLIQYYNGEERAKGNILERFSAQQFPDLHSELNLSSLELGDSALYFCASSVGKNTEAFFGQGTRLTVV.

This clonotype was picked up a small number of times. The chain joins TRBV20-1 to TRBJ2-7; D is undetermined. V lost 3 bases, J lost 2 bases, and 8 bases lay in between. From germline, CDR1 is DFQATT and CDR2 SNEGSKA (reference sequence). The CDR3 is 12 residues long. The CDR3 here is CSASGQTYEQYF. In nucleotides, the CDR3 is TGCAGTGCTAGTGGGCAGACCTACGAGCAGTACTTC.